This T cell receptor (beta chain) was sequenced in a study of blood T cells in healthy people across ages. Overall study findings and caveats: TCR beta diversity correlated strongly with naive T cell percentage. Aged donors had fewer naive CD4+ cells and lower diversity than long-lived donors.

The germline V gene has CDR1 MDHEN and CDR2 SYDVKM. The CDR3 contains 11 residues. The use of a sample-barcoded 5' primer and a J-beta primer mix characterized a second PCR of about 7 to 12 cycles. A tag from a template-switch adaptor with 12 random nucleotides marked each cDNA molecule. TCRdb redid the calling of the 5' RACE reads with MiXCR, one entry per CDR3 protein. The data show approximately 830,000 distinct CDR3 sequences, about 59% seen once. This clonotype was found many times. What it binds is not known. Compared with germline, one end of the junction differs, possibly owing to a read error.

The receptor's source is a man aged 30 to 45 in good health. The gene calls are TRBV28 and TRBJ2-5; D unresolved. The end of the DNA aligns better with TRBJ2-7, so the J call may be wrong. The material sequenced was blood. Here the CDR3 reads CASSLWGEQYF. The CDR3 DNA follows: TGTGCCAGCAGCTTATGGGGCGAGCAGTACTTC.